These 5 T cell receptor beta chains share one sample of origin, sequenced in a study of neurological immune-mediated disorders. The time point here: longitudinal time-point 3. Via MiXCR, TCRdb re-called the 5' RACE reads, giving one row per CDR3 protein. Found here are more than 75,000 distinct CDR3 sequences, roughly 4.3% of them singletons; the top ten hold around 5%. Sample: PBMCs. The receptors shown here come from a woman in her fifties or sixties with multiple sclerosis.

This clonotype was counted at least ten times. The J gene is TRBJ2-6, the V gene TRBV20-1; D remains ambiguous. There are 15 residues in the CDR3. Germline V gene sequence: CDR1 DFQATT, CDR2 SNEGSKA (reference sequence). Trimming stripped 5 bases from V and 3 bases from J, with 14 bases between. CDR3 in amino acids: CSASHYPVGANVLTF. The DNA of the CDR3 is TGCAGTGCTTCCCATTATCCGGTTGGGGCCAACGTCCTGACTTTC.

This clonotype was recorded many times. The chain couples TRBV29-1 to TRBJ2-1; D is unclear. CDR1 and CDR2 from the germline V gene are SQVTM and ANQGSEA. V lost 4 bases to trimming and J lost 1 base, with 11 bases between them. This CDR3 spans 14 amino acids. CDR3 region: CSVVRDNSYNEQFF. Here the CDR3 DNA reads TGCAGCGTTGTCCGTGACAATTCCTACAATGAGCAGTTCTTC.

This clonotype was observed at least ten times. The chain has TRBV18 and TRBJ2-7; D is undetermined. CDR1 is KGHSH, CDR2 LQKENI, per germline. The length of the CDR3 is 13 residues. V lost 3 bases and J 6 bases, leaving 12 bases between the germline ends. This chain's CDR3 is CASSPSEWSEQYF. CDR3 in DNA: TGTGCCAGCTCACCCTCCGAGTGGAGCGAGCAGTACTTC.

In its sample, this clonotype was seen many times. This chain uses TRBV5-5 with TRBJ2-7; possible D gene TRBD1, 6 bases. Germline loops: CDR1 SGHKS, CDR2 YYEKEE (reference sequence). CDR3 length equals 14 residues. The ends were cut back, 1 base at V and 0 bases at J, with 8 bases in the middle. The DNA of the CDR3 is TGTGCCAGCAGCTTGTACAGGGACTCCTACGAGCAGTACTTC. Its translation: CASSLYRDSYEQYF.

The CDR3 here is CASRRGVSGELFF. The CDR3 DNA sequence: TGTGCCAGCAGGAGAGGGGTTAGCGGGGAGCTGTTTTTT. The V call is TRBV2, the J call TRBJ2-2, with D perhaps TRBD1 or TRBD2 (5 bases each). Germline V gene data show CDR1 as SNHLY and CDR2 as FYNNEI. This CDR3 contains 13 residues. The germline V and J ends were trimmed by 6 bases and 7 bases, with 12 bases remaining between them. Full variable domain (outside the CDR3, taken from reference TRBV2 and TRBJ2-2): EPEVTQTPSHQVTQMGQEVILRCVPISNHLYFYWYRQILGQKVEFLVSFYNNEISEKSEIFDDQFSVERPDGSNFTLKIRSTKLEDSAMYFCASRRGVSGELFFGEGSRLTVL.